This paragraph reports one T cell receptor beta chain. It lacks a known antigen. No base quality values were provided; no much bigger clone lies one nucleotide off. This sample is drawn from a study of blood T cell repertoires in COVID-19 (dated by TCRdb to 2018 to 2021). Turning to the overall study: The collaborator samples originated in the United States, Italy and Spain and spanned the acute and convalescent phases of COVID-19. The prospective study material was composed of cDNA or gDNA derived from T cells, B-cell-depleted T cells, or PBMCs. Deeply sampled blood TCRbeta repertoires from subjects exposed to, actively infected with, or recovered from COVID-19 were included in the dataset. The repertoires were released in a freely available public database meant as a resource for research on the immune response to SARS-CoV-2. Samples were obtained from the ongoing ImmuneRACE study (first 160 participants) and from some 1,300 subjects provided by 6 global collaborators. A de-identified subject ID, COVID-19 status, age in years and sex were almost always included in the sample metadata. Where HLA class I and class II types were available, the types were taken from metadata supplied by the sample provider, not from assay-based typing.

The immunoSEQ Assay, a bias-controlled multiplex PCR, was used to amplify TCRbeta CDR3 regions from genomic DNA. Under the source paper's analysis protocol: The number of nucleated cells in each sample was estimated from the amplification of reference gene primers within the assay. To quantify the absolute abundance of each unique TCRbeta CDR3 rearrangement, sequence reads were collapsed and filtered. For each sample, productive Simpson clonality was calculated by taking the square root of Simpson's diversity index across productive rearrangements. The table comes from immuneACCESS by way of TCRdb, which keeps in-frame sequences with V and J called. Part of the clones is missing from these tables; in studies checked, under half for an unresolved V gene and the rest for unknown reasons. V, J and clone size are taken as reported in that table, and D and trimming were inferred from the DNA itself. The sample table records over 450,000 clones; about 89% of these occur just once. The ten top clones hold about 8.2% of the sample.

The paper's findings and limits, for the study overall: How much clinical and demographic metadata was included differed by source and by participant, and the metadata was provided uncurated.

One collaborating source in Seattle enrolled patients during active infection and followed them longitudinally through the course of disease. Each collaborating institution followed its own protocols to collect whole blood in K2EDTA tubes. For TCRbeta analysis, collaborators shipped samples as frozen whole blood, isolated PBMCs, or DNA extracted from either of those sample types. Cut back by 3 bases and 9 bases, the V and J ends lie 9 bases apart. For CDR1 and CDR2, the germline V gene lists SGHTA and FQGTGA. The CDR3 starts with the cysteine, ends with the phenylalanine, and has 12 residues. Solely the CDR3 DNA is kept, with 36 bases framed from the first base.

Material: peripheral blood. The sequence derives from a woman in her forties or fifties with COVID-19, enrolled during active disease. Recombination connected TRBV7-3 to TRBJ2-1; the D gene cannot be resolved reliably. The DNA sequence follows: TGTGCCAGCAGCTTTGAGAGAGGTGAGCAGTTCTTC. Translated, this gives CASSFERGEQFF. Joined to the reference TRBV7-3 and TRBJ2-1 proteins, this CDR3 gives the full variable domain: GAGVSQTPSNKVTEKGKYVELRCDPISGHTALYWYRQSLGQGPEFLIYFQGTGAADDSGLPNDRFFAVRPEGSVSTLKIQRTERGDSAVYLCASSFERGEQFFGPGTRLTVL.